A single sample is the source of the 13 T cell receptor beta chains below, sequenced in a study of blood T cells in healthy people across ages. A second PCR of roughly 6 to 12 cycles used a sample-barcoded 5' primer and a J-beta primer mix. TCRdb re-called the 5' RACE reads through MiXCR, storing one row per CDR3 protein. The sample lists 750,000 to 850,000 distinct CDR3 sequences, about 25% occurring once. These same data were also listed under a study on T cells of mothers and their children.

The source material was blood. All receptors derive from a boy aged 10-17 years in good health.

This clonotype was observed a handful of times. The chain is built from TRBV6-6 and TRBJ1-5; D is unclear. The V gene lost 5 bases and the J gene lost 5 bases, with 7 bases spanning the gap. Germline loops: CDR1 MNHNY, CDR2 SVGAGI (reference sequence). This CDR3 is 12 amino acids long. CDR3 DNA: TGTGCCAGCAGTCCAGTCTATCAGCCCCAGCATTTT. Translating it yields CASSPVYQPQHF.

This sequence joins TRBV7-6 and TRBJ2-5; no firm D call. The CDR3 has 14 residues. Trimming took 5 bases from V and 2 from J, leaving 12 bases between them. Germline assignment: CDR1 SGHVS and CDR2 FNYEAQ. The CDR3 coding sequence is TGTGCCAGCAGCCCGATATACCCGCAAGAGACCCAGTACTTC. As protein: CASSPIYPQETQYF.

The rearrangement uses TRBV20-1 and TRBJ2-2; 8 bases map to TRBD2. The CDR3 is made up of 14 amino acids. Germline values: CDR1 DFQATT, CDR2 SNEGSKA (reference sequence). The J segment lost 7 bases and the V segment lost 5 bases, leaving 9 bases of the junction unmatched. CDR3 DNA sequence: TGCAGTGCTCCGCGGACTAGCATTGGCGGGGAGCTGTTTTTT. Amino acid sequence: CSAPRTSIGGELFF.

CDR3 bases: TGCGCCAGCAGCCAAGGGACGGCCCTAACTAATGAAAAACTGTTTTTT. Its translation: CASSQGTALTNEKLFF. The chain carries TRBV4-1 and TRBJ1-4; the D is unclear. Germline V gene sequence: CDR1 MGHRA, CDR2 YSYEKL. This CDR3 is 16 amino acids long. The V end lost 1 base, the J end lost 1 base, and 10 bases lay between the germline ends.

This chain joins TRBV29-1 and TRBJ2-7; TRBD1 might be the D (6 bases). The V end lost 1 base, the J end lost 3 bases, and 10 bases lay between the germline ends. CDR3 length: 13 amino acids. CDR1 and CDR2 from the germline V gene are SQVTM and ANQGSEA. The CDR3 loop reads CSVEAAQGYEQYF. The CDR3 nucleotides are TGCAGCGTTGAAGCGGCACAGGGCTACGAGCAGTACTTC.

This chain uses TRBV5-1 with TRBJ2-1; a weak D match, TRBD1 (6 bases). Trimming removed 3 bases at V and 1 base at J, with 11 bases between. Germline values: CDR1 SGHRS, CDR2 YFSETQ. The CDR3 contains 15 residues. The CDR3 bases are TGCGCCAGCAGCTGGACAGAGTCGTCCTACAATGAGCAGTTCTTC. Protein sequence: CASSWTESSYNEQFF.

This clonotype has more than one count but fewer than ten. The chain combines TRBV7-9 with TRBJ2-7; D is uncertain. Trimming stripped 8 bases from V and 7 bases from J, with 12 bases between. The CDR3 totals 11 residues. The germline V gene encodes CDR1 SEHNR and CDR2 FQNEAQ (reference sequence). In DNA form, the CDR3 reads TGTGCCAGCGAGCTCTCTAATGAGCAGTACTTC. Its protein is CASELSNEQYF.

This clonotype was seen more than once but under ten times. This rearrangement joins TRBV4-3 to TRBJ2-7; tentative D call: TRBD2 (5 bases). Germline assignment: CDR1 LGHNA and CDR2 YSLEER. Trimming pared 4 bases from V and 3 bases from J, leaving 13 bases between. CDR3 length: 14 residues. The CDR3 coding sequence is TGCGCCAGCAGCCTATCCGCCGGACTCTACGAGCAGTACTTC. It encodes CASSLSAGLYEQYF.

This clonotype has more than one count but fewer than ten. This chain uses TRBV29-1 with TRBJ1-2; 7 positions match TRBD1. The trim removed 2 bases at V and 5 bases at J, leaving 11 bases unmatched. Germline CDR1 SQVTM, CDR2 ANQGSEA. CDR3 length: 15 amino acids. CDR3: CSVEPGQSLGYGYTF. DNA of the CDR3: TGCAGCGTTGAACCGGGACAGTCTTTAGGGTATGGCTACACCTTC.

This clonotype occurred a few times. The chain recombines TRBV6-5 with TRBJ1-2; no clear D. The CDR3 has 15 residues. Looked up from germline, CDR1 is MNHEY and CDR2 is SVGAGI. Trimming took off 6 bases at V and 8 bases at J, with 22 bases between the two ends. This CDR3 reads CASSSFIGSAFGYTF. The CDR3 nucleotides read TGTGCCAGCAGCTCATTTATCGGCAGTGCCTTCGGCTACACCTTC.

The sample holds a few counts of this clonotype. V is TRBV11-2 and J is TRBJ1-4, with 7 bases lining up with TRBD1. Germline CDR1 reads SGHAT; CDR2 reads FQNNGV. With 3 bases clipped from V and 5 bases from J, the junction kept 6 bases outside the gene matches. The CDR3 consists of 15 residues. This CDR3 reads CASSFDRAGNEKLFF. The CDR3 nucleotides read TGTGCCAGCAGCTTCGACAGGGCTGGCAATGAAAAACTGTTTTTT.

Notes on this clonotype: A junction boundary mismatches the germline segment, possibly from a read error. V gene TRBV3-1 combines with J gene TRBJ2-5; possible D gene TRBD1, 5 bases. The CDR3 consists of 12 residues. CDR1 and CDR2 (germline): LGHDT, YNNKEL (reference sequence). CDR3 in amino acids: CASSSRVETQYF. CDR3 sequence (DNA): TGCGCCAGCAGCTCCAGGGTGGAGACCCAGTACTTC.

The J gene is TRBJ2-5, the V gene TRBV19, with unresolved D. Trimming took 3 bases from V and 3 from J, leaving 8 bases between them. Germline V gene data show CDR1 as LNHDA and CDR2 as SQIVND (reference sequence). The CDR3 consists of 13 residues. CDR3 in amino acids: CASSMIGEETQYF. In nucleotides, the CDR3 is TGTGCCAGTAGTATGATCGGAGAAGAGACCCAGTACTTC.